This T cell receptor (beta chain) was retrieved from a study of early T cells in non-severe SARS-CoV-2 infection. Study in general: Bulk RNA isolated from unsorted whole blood underwent sequencing; chains were not paired.

Unique molecular identifiers (one per individual cDNA molecule) were attached. TCRdb re-derived calls from the 5' RACE reads in MiXCR, one entry per CDR3 protein. The sample records some 57,000 distinct CDR3 sequences, approximately 12% being singletons. V was trimmed by 6 bases and J by 4 bases, leaving 18 bases between them. CDR3 length: 15 amino acids. This clonotype has just a few counts. Sequencing was done on a sample of whole blood. The chain has TRBV12-3 or TRBV12-4 and TRBJ2-5; D perhaps matches TRBD2 (6 bases). The receptor comes from an adult who was a healthcare worker with PCR-confirmed SARS-CoV-2 infection or an uninfected control (not recorded which). DNA for the CDR3: TGTGCCAGCAGGCCGGGACTCGAGGGTGGAGAGACCCAGTACTTC. This encodes CASRPGLEGGETQYF.